This T cell receptor (beta chain) was identified in a study of blood T cells in healthy people across ages. Germline CDR1 reads KGHSH; CDR2 reads LQKENI. The CDR3 loop spans 14 amino acids. Trimming took off 3 bases at V and 2 bases at J, with 8 bases between the two ends. Details on this clonotype: Its antigen is still unknown.

General study findings and limits: As age increased, TCR beta diversity per million T cells fell in a roughly linear fashion.

Then a second PCR, running roughly 7 to 11 cycles, was carried out with a sample-barcoded 5' primer and a J-beta primer mix. Tags on each cDNA molecule came from a template-switch adaptor with 12 random nucleotides. TCRdb independently ran MiXCR on the 5' RACE reads; one entry per CDR3 protein. This table holds over 1.5 million distinct CDR3 sequences, about 50% found once. The TCR originated in a woman aged 40 to 55 in good health. The sample taken for sequencing was blood. The chain employs TRBV18 and TRBJ1-5; D unresolved. The DNA of the CDR3 is TGTGCCAGCTCACCTGTTACCGGCAATCAGCCCCAGCATTTT. Translation gives CASSPVTGNQPQHF.